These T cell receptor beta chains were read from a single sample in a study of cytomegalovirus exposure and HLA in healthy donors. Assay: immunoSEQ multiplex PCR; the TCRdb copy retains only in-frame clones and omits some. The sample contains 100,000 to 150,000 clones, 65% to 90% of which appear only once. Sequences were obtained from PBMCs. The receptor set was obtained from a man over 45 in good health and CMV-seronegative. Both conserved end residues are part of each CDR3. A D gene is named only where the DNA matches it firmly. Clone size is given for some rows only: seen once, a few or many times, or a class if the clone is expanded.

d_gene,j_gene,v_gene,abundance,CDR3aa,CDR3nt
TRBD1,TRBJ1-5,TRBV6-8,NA,CASSWSTGELSNQPQHF,TGTGCCAGCAGTTGGTCGACAGGGGAACTTAGCAATCAGCCCCAGCATTTT
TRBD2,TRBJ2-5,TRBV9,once,CASSTSGAYQETQYF,TGTGCCAGCAGCACTAGCGGGGCCTACCAAGAGACCCAGTACTTC
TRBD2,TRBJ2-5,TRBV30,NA,CAWSPGTSAGEQYF,TGTGCCTGGAGCCCGGGGACTAGCGCAGGAGAGCAGTACTTC
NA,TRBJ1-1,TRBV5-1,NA,CASSSSSQVYTEAFF,TGCGCCAGCAGCTCCTCCTCTCAGGTCTACACTGAAGCTTTCTTT
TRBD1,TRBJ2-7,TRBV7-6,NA,CASSLGSGGVYEQYF,TGTGCCAGCAGCTTAGGTTCAGGGGGTGTATACGAGCAGTACTTC
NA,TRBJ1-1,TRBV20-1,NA,CSAPGNTEAFF,TGCAGTGCGCCCGGGAACACTGAAGCTTTCTTT
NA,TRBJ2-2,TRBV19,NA,CASSIAYHTGELFF,TGTGCCAGTAGTATAGCCTATCACACCGGGGAGCTGTTTTTT
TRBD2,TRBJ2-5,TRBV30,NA,CAWSLGEGGKEQYF,TGTGCCTGGAGCCTCGGGGAGGGTGGGAAGGAGCAGTACTTC
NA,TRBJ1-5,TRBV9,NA,CASSPLGGQEQPQHF,TGTGCCAGCAGCCCGCTCGGGGGGCAGGAACAGCCCCAGCATTTT
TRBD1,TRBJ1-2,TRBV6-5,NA,CASRQNRGRKGYTF,TGTGCCAGCAGACAGAACAGGGGGCGGAAAGGCTACACCTTC
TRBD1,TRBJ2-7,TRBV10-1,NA,CASSESGQGRNEQYF,TGCGCCAGCAGTGAGTCGGGACAGGGTAGAAACGAGCAGTACTTC
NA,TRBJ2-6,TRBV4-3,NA,CASSQGRGGANVLTF,TGCGCCAGCAGCCAAGGGAGAGGTGGGGCCAACGTCCTGACTTTC
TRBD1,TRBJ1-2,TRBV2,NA,CASSDFSGQGGGYTF,TGTGCCAGCAGTGATTTCTCGGGACAGGGCGGGGGCTACACCTTC
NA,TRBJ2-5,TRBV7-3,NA,CASSLSGGAETQYF,TGTGCCAGCAGCTTGAGCGGAGGGGCAGAGACCCAGTACTTC
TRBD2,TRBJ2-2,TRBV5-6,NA,CASSDQTSGGTGELFF,TGTGCCAGCAGCGATCAGACTAGCGGGGGAACCGGGGAGCTGTTTTTT
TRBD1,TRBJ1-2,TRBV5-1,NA,CASSFTGGGYGYTF,TGCGCCAGCAGCTTCACAGGGGGCGGCTATGGCTACACCTTC
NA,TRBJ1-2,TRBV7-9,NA,CASSLVGAGYTF,TGTGCCAGCAGCTTAGTTGGGGCCGGCTACACCTTC
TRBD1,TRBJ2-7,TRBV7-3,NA,CASSPSTGRSYEQYF,TGTGCCAGCAGCCCCTCGACAGGGCGTTCCTACGAGCAGTACTTC
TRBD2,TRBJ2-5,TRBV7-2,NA,CASSAYSGDRRQYF,TGTGCCAGCAGCGCTTATAGCGGGGATCGCCGCCAGTACTTC
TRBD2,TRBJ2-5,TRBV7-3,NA,CASSPTGTSAETQYF,TGTGCCAGCAGCCCAACCGGGACTAGCGCCGAGACCCAGTACTTC
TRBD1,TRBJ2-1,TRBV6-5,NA,CASSTQGSSYNEQFF,TGTGCCAGCAGTACACAGGGGAGCTCCTACAATGAGCAGTTCTTC
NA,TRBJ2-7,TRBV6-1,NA,CASSEAHGYEQYF,TGTGCCAGCAGTGAAGCGCACGGCTACGAGCAGTACTTC
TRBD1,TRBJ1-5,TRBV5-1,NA,CASSPGTGRNQPQHF,TGCGCCAGCAGCCCAGGGACAGGGCGAAATCAGCCCCAGCATTTT
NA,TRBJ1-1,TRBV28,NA,CASSLPMSDRNEAFF,TGTGCCAGCAGTTTACCGATGAGCGACAGAAATGAAGCTTTCTTT
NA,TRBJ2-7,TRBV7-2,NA,CASSPASSGYEQYF,TGTGCCAGCAGCCCCGCGAGCTCCGGCTACGAGCAGTACTTC
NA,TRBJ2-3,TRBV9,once,CASSSRYTDTQYF,TGTGCCAGCAGCTCCCGCTACACAGATACGCAGTATTTT
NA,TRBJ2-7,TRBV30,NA,CAWSKGDRYEQYF,TGTGCCTGGAGTAAAGGGGATAGATACGAGCAGTACTTC
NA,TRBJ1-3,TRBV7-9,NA,CASSLDREDTIYF,TGTGCCAGCAGCTTAGACCGGGAGGACACCATATATTTT
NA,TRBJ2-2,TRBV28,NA,CALMGLRAGELFF,TGTGCCCTGATGGGACTTAGAGCCGGGGAGCTGTTTTTT
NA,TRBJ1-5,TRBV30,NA,CAWSRGFQPQHF,TGTGCCTGGAGTAGGGGATTTCAGCCCCAGCATTTT
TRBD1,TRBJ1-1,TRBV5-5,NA,CASSLGGWGTEAFF,TGTGCCAGCAGCTTAGGGGGCTGGGGCACTGAAGCTTTCTTT
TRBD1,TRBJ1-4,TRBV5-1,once,CASNLGGTASEKLFF,TGCGCCAGCAACTTGGGTGGGACAGCATCAGAAAAACTGTTTTTT
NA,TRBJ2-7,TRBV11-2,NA,CASSRAYEQYF,TGTGCCAGCAGCCGAGCCTACGAGCAGTACTTC
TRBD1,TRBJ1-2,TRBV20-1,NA,CSGDRDRGYTF,TGCAGCGGGGACAGGGATCGCGGCTACACCTTC
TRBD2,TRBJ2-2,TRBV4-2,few,CASSQEASGGLNTGELFF,TGTGCCAGCAGCCAAGAAGCTAGCGGGGGCCTGAACACCGGGGAGCTGTTTTTT
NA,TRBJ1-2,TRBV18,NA,CASSPSQKNYGYTF,TGTGCCAGCTCACCATCCCAGAAGAACTATGGCTACACCTTC
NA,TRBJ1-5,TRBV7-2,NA,CASSPTGGATNQPQHF,TGTGCCAGCAGCCCAACTGGGGGGGCGACTAATCAGCCCCAGCATTTT
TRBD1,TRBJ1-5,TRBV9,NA,CASSVGTGYNQPQHF,TGTGCCAGCAGCGTTGGGACAGGGTACAATCAGCCCCAGCATTTT
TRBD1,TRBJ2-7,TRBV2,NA,CASRDRDSEQYF,TGTGCCAGCCGGGACAGGGATAGCGAGCAGTACTTC
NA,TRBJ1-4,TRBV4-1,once,CASSNRDIDEKLFF,TGCGCCAGCAGCAACCGGGACATTGATGAAAAACTGTTTTTT
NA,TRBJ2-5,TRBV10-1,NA,CASSEGSLETQYF,TGCGCCAGCAGTGAAGGTAGCCTGGAGACCCAGTACTTC
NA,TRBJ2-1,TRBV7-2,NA,CASSPIPTSEQFF,TGTGCCAGCAGCCCTATTCCCACCTCTGAGCAGTTCTTC
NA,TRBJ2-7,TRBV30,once,CAWSEHRRGEQYF,TGTGCCTGGAGTGAGCACCGACGGGGAGAGCAGTACTTC
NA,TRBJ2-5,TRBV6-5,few,CASSYQGPSATQYF,TGTGCCAGCAGTTACCAGGGCCCCAGTGCGACCCAGTACTTC
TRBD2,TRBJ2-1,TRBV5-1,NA,CASSTTSGTYNEQFF,TGCGCCAGCAGCACGACTAGCGGTACCTACAATGAGCAGTTCTTC
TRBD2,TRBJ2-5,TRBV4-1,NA,CASSQDRGLAGVTQYF,TGCGCCAGCAGCCAAGATAGGGGACTAGCGGGGGTAACCCAGTACTTC